These T cell receptor beta chains were read from a single sample in a study of shared clonotypes between healthy human individuals. Clones were read by immunoSEQ multiplex PCR, and TCRdb kept only the in-frame ones, dropping some. The top ten clones hold less than 0.55% of a sample with over a million clones, around 98% of them seen once. Sequencing was done on a sample of naive CD4+ T cells sorted from blood. Every receptor here comes from a man under 40 in good health. Both conserved end residues are part of each CDR3. The order of the fields is V gene, clone size, J gene, CDR3 protein. Some rows have no size entry. The others give once, few or many, or a class for an expanded clone.

TRBV30	NA	TRBJ1-5	CAWSTDQVPRPQHF
TRBV19	NA	TRBJ2-3	CASGSQGTTDTQYF
TRBV14	NA	TRBJ2-3	CASSPSGKSTDTQYF
TRBV18	NA	TRBJ2-4	CASSPAGGRGTIQYF
TRBV5-1	NA	TRBJ1-4	CASSLGTGGVGTNEKLFF
TRBV5-5	NA	TRBJ2-7	CASSPGVGEQYF
TRBV19	NA	TRBJ2-2	CASSISGQNTGELFF
TRBV6-5	NA	TRBJ2-7	CASSYSNRQHYEQYF
TRBV7-2	NA	TRBJ2-1	CASSPHRDRDYNEQFF
TRBV6-5	NA	TRBJ2-5	CASSYSVGRIETQYF
TRBV28	NA	TRBJ1-2	CATFGQGAYLGGYTF
TRBV11-2	NA	TRBJ1-5	CASSSGQGGNQPQHF
TRBV5-1	NA	TRBJ2-5	CASSNEETQYF
TRBV5-1	NA	TRBJ2-5	CASSLEGAGETQYF
TRBV28	NA	TRBJ2-3	CASSLLGGGLFGDTQYF
TRBV28	NA	TRBJ2-7	CASSLDSIFFEQYF
TRBV5-1	NA	TRBJ2-3	CASSMTSTTDTQYF
TRBV9	NA	TRBJ2-3	CASSSPADTQYF
TRBV2	NA	TRBJ2-3	CASIERESTDTQYF
TRBV18	NA	TRBJ2-6	CASSPVILRSGANVLTF
TRBV15	NA	TRBJ2-3	CATGSQGRDTQYF
TRBV5-6	once	TRBJ2-1	CASSFIKTRQFF
TRBV25-1	once	TRBJ2-5	CASSWWDETQYF
TRBV7-8	NA	TRBJ2-2	CASSRLAGDTGELFF
TRBV19	NA	TRBJ1-1	CASSSPRRNRVTEAFF
TRBV5-6	NA	TRBJ2-5	CASTPDPMQETQYF
TRBV7-9	NA	TRBJ2-1	CASSSRPGTRYEQFF
TRBV9	NA	TRBJ2-5	CASSPGQNQETQYF
TRBV7-6	NA	TRBJ2-1	CASSLPPGRGSYNEQFF
TRBV7-2	once	TRBJ2-7	CASSEAGTRSYEQYF
TRBV7-8	NA	TRBJ2-3	CASSLSDGRTDTQYF
TRBV19	NA	TRBJ2-7	CASSTGGGGGYEQYF
TRBV6-5	NA	TRBJ1-1	CASGQGNTEAFF
TRBV28	NA	TRBJ2-7	CASSPLNIGRNEQYF
TRBV28	NA	TRBJ1-1	CASSDWDPTEAFF